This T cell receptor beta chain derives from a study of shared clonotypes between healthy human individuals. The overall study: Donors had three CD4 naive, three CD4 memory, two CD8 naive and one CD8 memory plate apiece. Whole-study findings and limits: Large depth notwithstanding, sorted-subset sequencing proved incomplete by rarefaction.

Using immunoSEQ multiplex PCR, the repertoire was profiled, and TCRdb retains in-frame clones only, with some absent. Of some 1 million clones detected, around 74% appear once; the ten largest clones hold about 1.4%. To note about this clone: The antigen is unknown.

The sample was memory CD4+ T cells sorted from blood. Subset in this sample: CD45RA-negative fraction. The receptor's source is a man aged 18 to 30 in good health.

The DNA of the CDR3 is TGTGCCAGCAGCTTCCCCGGGACACGGTCCTACGAGCAGTACTTC. Protein: CASSFPGTRSYEQYF. V gene TRBV7-9 combines with J gene TRBJ2-7, with D possibly matching TRBD1 (6 bases). V dropped 3 bases and J dropped 1 base, with 13 bases sitting between them. The V gene's germline CDR1 is SEHNR and CDR2 FQNEAQ (reference sequence). The CDR3 totals 15 residues.